Shown below are 20 T cell receptor beta chains from a single sample sequenced in a study of control samples from healthy donors and cancer patients. Here immunoSEQ multiplex PCR was the method, and the copy in TCRdb shows in-frame clones only, minus some. The sample has tens of thousands of clones, approximately 87% seen once. The source material was blood. These receptors were taken from a man between 60 and 75 years old in good health.

Details on this clone: This CDR3 is also generated by other DNA sequences in the sample. The chain couples TRBV7-2 to TRBJ1-1, with D tentatively TRBD1 (5 bases). The V end was cut by 5 bases, the J end by 5 bases, with 18 bases between. The CDR3 loop spans 15 amino acids. Germline V gene sequence: CDR1 SGHTA, CDR2 FQGNSA. The CDR3: CASSPWGTKGTEAFF. CDR3 DNA sequence: TGTGCCAGCAGCCCCTGGGGAACAAAGGGGACTGAAGCTTTCTTT.

The chain uses TRBV12-3 or TRBV12-4 and TRBJ1-2; D is unresolved. The CDR3 covers 13 residues. V lost 1 base and J lost 4, with 7 bases in between. DNA of the CDR3: TGTGCCAGCAGTTTAGGCACCGGCTATGGCTACACCTTC. This sequence encodes CASSLGTGYGYTF.

The chain joins TRBV28 to TRBJ2-3; tentatively, D is TRBD2 (7 bases). The germline V and J ends were trimmed by 11 bases and 0 bases, with 12 bases remaining between them. The CDR3 is 13 residues long. Germline-derived CDR1 and CDR2 are MDHEN and SYDVKM. The CDR3 sequence: CAAGADSTDTQYF. In DNA form, the CDR3 reads TGTGCCGCGGGGGCCGATAGCACAGATACGCAGTATTTT.

This clone was seen a single time. The chain employs TRBV4-1 and TRBJ2-1; D is perhaps TRBD2 (7 bases). V gave up 0 bases and J gave up 2 bases, with 14 bases separating them. Germline loops: CDR1 MGHRA, CDR2 YSYEKL. The CDR3 contains 17 residues. This chain's CDR3 is CASSQEYRGAAYNEQFF. CDR3 bases: TGCGCCAGCAGCCAAGAGTATCGGGGGGCGGCCTACAATGAGCAGTTCTTC.

The chain employs TRBV4-3 and TRBJ2-3, with no clear D. Trimming stripped 6 bases from V and 2 bases from J, with 9 bases between. The germline V gene has CDR1 LGHNA and CDR2 YSLEER. This CDR3 has 13 amino acids. The DNA for the CDR3 is TGCGCCAGCAGAGACACACTCACAGATACGCAGTATTTT. Protein sequence: CASRDTLTDTQYF.

This clone was observed a handful of times. The chain combines TRBV3-1 (or the pseudogene TRBV3-2) with TRBJ2-7, with D maybe TRBD2 (6 bases). Germline CDR1 reads LGHDT; CDR2 reads YNNKEL (reference sequence). The V end lost 4 bases, the J end lost 3 bases, and 13 bases lay between the germline ends. This CDR3 comprises 14 residues. CDR3 bases: TGTGCCAGCAGCCGCGGGACCCTAGTCTACGAGCAGTACTTC. Encoded protein: CASSRGTLVYEQYF.

The chain carries TRBV28 and TRBJ2-7, with D perhaps matching TRBD1 or TRBD2 (5 bases each). V lost 5 bases to trimming and J lost 4 bases, with 18 bases between them. The CDR3 consists of 15 residues. Per the germline V gene, CDR1 is MDHEN and CDR2 is SYDVKM. As DNA, the CDR3 is TGTGCCAGCAGTCCCGGGACGGTAGGAAGGTACGAGCAGTACTTC. Protein product: CASSPGTVGRYEQYF.

This clone was detected a few times. The chain links TRBV28 to TRBJ1-4, with D unclear. Germline values: CDR1 MDHEN, CDR2 SYDVKM. This CDR3 is built from 16 residues. V lost 2 bases to trimming and J lost 5 bases, with 15 bases between them. CDR3 in amino acids: CASSLNIPGINEKLFF. CDR3 bases: TGTGCCAGCAGTTTAAATATCCCAGGTATCAATGAAAAACTGTTTTTT. The full variable domain, rest sourced from reference TRBV28 and TRBJ1-4, is DVKVTQSSRYLVKRTGEKVFLECVQDMDHENMFWYRQDPGLGLRLIYFSYDVKMKEKGDIPEGYSVSREKKERFSLILESASTNQTSMYLCASSLNIPGINEKLFFGSGTQLSVL.

The chain has TRBV5-1 and TRBJ2-1, with a possible D match to TRBD1 (5 bases). Germline V gives CDR1 SGHRS, CDR2 YFSETQ. The CDR3 totals 14 residues. V was trimmed by 3 bases and J by 9 bases, leaving 16 bases between them. This CDR3 is CASSYRSQGSEQFF. The DNA of the CDR3 is TGCGCCAGCAGCTACCGTTCGCAGGGTAGTGAGCAGTTCTTC.

The chain employs TRBV2 and TRBJ2-1; no reliable D call. The germline gives CDR1 SNHLY, CDR2 FYNNEI. The V gene lost 2 bases and the J gene lost 10 bases, with 15 bases spanning the gap. There are 14 residues in the CDR3. CDR3 region: CASSESQVTKEQFF. Here the CDR3 DNA reads TGTGCCAGCAGTGAAAGTCAAGTCACTAAGGAGCAGTTCTTC.

The CDR3 DNA reads TGTGCCAGCAGCTACCCAGGGATAAGTCATGGCTACACCTTC. Residues: CASSYPGISHGYTF. The rearrangement links TRBV7-2 to TRBJ1-2, with D maybe TRBD1 (5 bases). Germline V CDR1 and CDR2: SGHTA, FQGNSA. V dropped 4 bases and J dropped 6 bases, with 15 bases sitting between them. The CDR3 consists of 14 residues.

V usage is TRBV5-1 and J usage is TRBJ2-2, with 9 bases that match TRBD1. This CDR3 region has 15 residues. Germline CDR1 reads SGHRS; CDR2 reads YFSETQ. The trim removed 2 bases at V and 4 bases at J, leaving 3 bases unmatched. The CDR3: CASSLGTGPTGELFF. The CDR3 nucleotides are TGCGCCAGCAGCTTAGGGACAGGGCCCACCGGGGAGCTGTTTTTT.

This sequence joins TRBV19 and TRBJ1-6; 10 bases fit TRBD1. J lost 1 base, V lost 6 bases, and 6 bases had no gene match. This CDR3 has 17 amino acids. Per the germline V gene, CDR1 is LNHDA and CDR2 is SQIVND (reference sequence). The CDR3 DNA reads TGTGCCAGTAGCCGACAGGGGGCGCGGTCCTATAATTCACCCCTCCACTTT. This sequence encodes CASSRQGARSYNSPLHF.

This clone occurred once. The rearrangement links TRBV7-9 to TRBJ1-6, with D perhaps matching TRBD1 (5 bases). Germline V gene sequence: CDR1 SEHNR, CDR2 FQNEAQ (reference sequence). The CDR3 contains 14 residues. The V gene lost 5 bases and the J gene lost 6 bases, with 11 bases spanning the gap. The CDR3 sequence: CASSRGTANSPLHF. For the CDR3, the DNA is TGTGCCAGCAGCCGAGGGACGGCTAATTCACCCCTCCACTTT.

This clone was counted only a few times. This rearrangement joins TRBV7-2 to TRBJ2-2; the D gene could be TRBD1 or TRBD2 (6 bases each). CDR1 is SGHTA, CDR2 FQGNSA, per germline. The CDR3 length is 15 residues. V lost 2 bases, J lost 5 bases, and 12 bases lay in between. The CDR3 region is CASSLWGRDTGELFF. CDR3 DNA: TGTGCCAGCAGCTTATGGGGGCGGGATACCGGGGAGCTGTTTTTT.

This clone has only a few counts. V is TRBV24-1 and J is TRBJ2-1, with D unclear. Deletions cut 2 bases from V and 5 bases from J, with 6 bases between. Germline-derived CDR1 and CDR2 are KGHDR and SFDVKD. The CDR3 length is 13 residues. This chain's CDR3 is CATSDSNDNEQFF. CDR3 nucleotide sequence: TGTGCCACCAGTGATTCGAACGACAATGAGCAGTTCTTC.

The chain couples TRBV9 to TRBJ2-1; D is uncertain. The CDR3 extends over 16 amino acids. Germline-derived CDR1 and CDR2 are SGDLS and YYNGEE. V was cut by 2 bases and J by 10 bases, with 22 bases left in between. CDR3 sequence: CASSVSPAPDQREQFF. The CDR3 DNA is TGTGCCAGCAGCGTTTCCCCAGCGCCGGACCAACGGGAGCAGTTCTTC.

J is TRBJ1-5 and V is TRBV6-2 or TRBV6-3; 7 bases agree with TRBD1. Germline V gene sequence: CDR1 MNHEY, CDR2 SVGEGT. J was trimmed by 0 bases and V by 2 bases; bases with no gene match: 10. There are 18 residues in the CDR3. The chain's CDR3 is CASSYGRGTAYSNQPQHF. In DNA form, the CDR3 reads TGTGCCAGCAGTTACGGGCGTGGGACAGCTTATAGCAATCAGCCCCAGCATTTT.

This rearrangement joins TRBV7-2 to TRBJ2-3; D gene uncertain. V shed 1 base and J shed 8 bases, with 13 bases lying between them. The CDR3 extends over 14 amino acids. Looked up from germline, CDR1 is SGHTA and CDR2 is FQGNSA. CDR3 residues: CASSLEVVSGTQYF. The CDR3 coding sequence is TGTGCCAGCAGCTTAGAGGTTGTCTCCGGTACGCAGTATTTT. Full variable domain (missing parts from reference TRBV7-2 and TRBJ2-3): GAGVSQSPSNKVTEKGKDVELRCDPISGHTALYWYRQSLGQGLEFLIYFQGNSAPDKSGLPSDRFSAERTGGSVSTLTIQRTQQEDSAVYLCASSLEVVSGTQYFGPGTRLTVL.

This clone was picked up a small number of times. This chain joins TRBV25-1 and TRBJ1-4, with no clear D. Trimming stripped 1 base from V and 8 bases from J, with 8 bases between. CDR1 is MGHDK, CDR2 SYGVNS, per germline. The CDR3 covers 13 residues. The CDR3 spells CASSEWQDEKLFF. The CDR3 DNA is TGTGCCAGCAGTGAATGGCAGGACGAAAAACTGTTTTTT.